This TCR beta chain appears in the sequencing data of a study of cytomegalovirus exposure and HLA in healthy donors. Overall study findings and caveats: TCR beta sequences reportedly predicted most subjects' HLA-A and HLA-B alleles accurately. No immune exposure information besides CMV serostatus was available. The study assumed roughly uniform donor sequencing depth for presence/absence analyses.

With regard to this clone: The antigen is not known.

Primers for the PCR totalled 60 Vbeta and 13 Jbeta. The repertoire was sequenced with immunoSEQ multiplex PCR; TCRdb's copy has only in-frame clones and lacks some. The repertoire includes roughly 110,000 clones, approximately 80% of them detected once, and around 2.7% sits in the top ten. The V gene's germline CDR1 is SGHRS and CDR2 YFSETQ. This CDR3 region has 15 residues. V was pared by 4 bases and J by 7 bases, with 9 bases of the junction left unmatched. The V gene is TRBV5-1, the J gene TRBJ2-1; TRBD1 matches 9 bases. The sequence was collected from a woman aged 18-35 years in good health and CMV-seronegative. Sequenced material: PBMCs. The DNA of the CDR3 is TGCGCCAGCAGCCCCCGGACAGGGGCTCGTAATGAGCAGTTCTTC. The encoded protein is CASSPRTGARNEQFF.